These T cell receptor beta chains were read from a single sample in a study of blood T cell repertoires in COVID-19. Produced via immunoSEQ multiplex PCR; TCRdb's table is partial and in-frame only. The data hold 30,000 to 40,000 clones, with roughly 85% observed a single time. Specimen: peripheral blood. The source of these receptors is a woman in her fifties or sixties with active COVID-19. The CDR3 runs from the conserved cysteine through the conserved F or W. The D gene is left open where the match is weak. Some rows have no size entry. The others give once, few or many, or a class for an expanded clone.

D: TRBD1
J: TRBJ1-2
V: TRBV19
size: -
CDR3: CASSDRVGYGYTF
DNA: TGTGCCAGTAGTGACAGGGTGGGCTATGGCTACACCTTC

D: -
J: TRBJ1-3
V: TRBV18
size: -
CDR3: CASSPGARGNTIYF
DNA: TGTGCCAGCTCACCAGGGGCCCGCGGAAACACCATATATTTT

D: TRBD2
J: TRBJ2-1
V: TRBV3-1/TRBV3-2
size: -
CDR3: CASSQERSGMGEQFF
DNA: TGTGCCAGCAGCCAAGAAAGAAGCGGGATGGGTGAGCAGTTCTTC

D: -
J: TRBJ1-2
V: TRBV3-1/TRBV3-2
size: -
CDR3: CASSPTAGPGGYTF
DNA: TGTGCCAGCAGCCCCACCGCCGGCCCCGGGGGCTACACCTTC

D: TRBD1
J: TRBJ2-7
V: TRBV7-9
size: -
CDR3: CASSTRDRVYEQYF
DNA: TGTGCCAGCAGCACCCGGGACAGAGTATACGAGCAGTACTTC

D: TRBD2
J: TRBJ2-1
V: TRBV5-1
size: -
CDR3: CASSLTTSGSYNEQFF
DNA: TGCGCCAGCAGCCTAACCACTAGCGGCTCCTACAATGAGCAGTTCTTC

D: -
J: TRBJ2-1
V: TRBV6-5
size: -
CDR3: CASTTLAGPQGEQFF
DNA: TGTGCCAGCACTACCCTCGCAGGGCCCCAGGGTGAGCAGTTCTTC

D: TRBD1
J: TRBJ1-6
V: TRBV2
size: -
CDR3: CASSTGQGNSPLHF
DNA: TGTGCCAGCAGTACGGGACAGGGGAATTCACCCCTCCACTTT

D: TRBD1
J: TRBJ1-2
V: TRBV28
size: -
CDR3: CASNPGQGRANYGYTF
DNA: TGTGCCAGCAATCCCGGACAGGGAAGGGCTAACTATGGCTACACCTTC

D: -
J: TRBJ2-2
V: TRBV6-1
size: -
CDR3: CASSEATNTGELFF
DNA: TGTGCCAGCAGTGAAGCCACGAACACCGGGGAGCTGTTTTTT

D: TRBD2
J: TRBJ2-7
V: TRBV5-6
size: once
CDR3: CASSPRLATEQYF
DNA: TGTGCCAGCAGCCCTAGACTAGCGACCGAGCAGTACTTC

D: TRBD2
J: TRBJ2-3
V: TRBV2
size: -
CDR3: CASSDGGGWSDTQYF
DNA: TGTGCCAGCAGTGACGGGGGGGGATGGTCAGATACGCAGTATTTT

D: -
J: TRBJ1-1
V: TRBV20-1
size: -
CDR3: CSASLNTEAFF
DNA: TGCAGTGCAAGCTTGAACACTGAAGCTTTCTTT

D: -
J: TRBJ1-1
V: TRBV5-6
size: -
CDR3: CASRGQGRNTEAFF
DNA: TGTGCCAGCCGCGGTCAGGGGCGAAACACTGAAGCTTTCTTT

D: -
J: TRBJ1-6
V: TRBV18
size: once
CDR3: CASSLGVRREDSPLHF
DNA: TGTGCCAGCTCACTAGGGGTTCGGAGGGAGGATTCACCCCTCCACTTT

D: -
J: TRBJ2-7
V: TRBV28
size: few
CDR3: CASSPQGDGTYEQYF
DNA: TGTGCCAGCAGTCCACAGGGTGATGGGACCTACGAGCAGTACTTC

D: TRBD1
J: TRBJ2-7
V: TRBV27
size: once
CDR3: CASSLPRGTGRYEQYF
DNA: TGTGCCAGCAGTTTACCTCGCGGGACAGGGAGGTACGAGCAGTACTTC

D: -
J: TRBJ1-6
V: TRBV2
size: -
CDR3: CASSEGGGYNSPLHF
DNA: TGTGCCAGCAGTGAAGGGGGCGGCTATAATTCACCCCTCCACTTT

D: -
J: TRBJ1-1
V: TRBV28
size: -
CDR3: CASSLGRKAFF
DNA: TGTGCCAGCAGTTTAGGGCGAAAAGCTTTCTTT

D: -
J: TRBJ2-7
V: TRBV5-6
size: -
CDR3: CASSSYRDPYEQYF
DNA: TGTGCCAGCAGCAGTTACAGGGACCCCTACGAGCAGTACTTC

D: -
J: TRBJ2-4
V: TRBV11-2
size: -
CDR3: CASSYDGQPNRDIQYF
DNA: TGTGCCAGCAGCTATGACGGACAGCCAAATCGGGACATTCAGTACTTC

D: -
J: TRBJ1-1
V: TRBV14
size: -
CDR3: CASSQVDRRFEAFF
DNA: TGTGCCAGCAGCCAGGTGGACAGACGTTTTGAAGCTTTCTTT

D: -
J: TRBJ2-1
V: TRBV3-1/TRBV3-2
size: -
CDR3: CASSQGGKREQFF
DNA: TGTGCCAGCAGTCAAGGAGGGAAGCGAGAGCAGTTCTTC

D: -
J: TRBJ1-2
V: TRBV6-5
size: -
CDR3: CASSYSGGGANGYTF
DNA: TGTGCCAGCAGTTACTCGGGTGGAGGGGCGAATGGCTACACCTTC

D: -
J: TRBJ2-5
V: TRBV5-1
size: -
CDR3: CASSPSVPKETQYF
DNA: TGCGCCAGCAGCCCAAGCGTCCCGAAAGAGACCCAGTACTTC

D: -
J: TRBJ2-7
V: TRBV5-5
size: -
CDR3: CASSFYRNSYEQYF
DNA: TGTGCCAGCAGCTTTTATAGAAACTCCTACGAGCAGTACTTC

D: -
J: TRBJ1-1
V: TRBV6-5
size: once
CDR3: CASILRNSAEAFF
DNA: TGTGCCAGCATATTGAGGAATTCCGCTGAAGCTTTCTTT

D: TRBD1
J: TRBJ1-3
V: TRBV7-3
size: -
CDR3: CASSSGGGNTIYF
DNA: TGTGCCAGCAGCTCAGGGGGCGGAAACACCATATATTTT

D: -
J: TRBJ1-6
V: TRBV2
size: -
CDR3: CAGQTVNNSPLHF
DNA: TGTGCCGGACAGACAGTCAATAATTCACCCCTCCACTTT

D: TRBD1
J: TRBJ2-7
V: TRBV13
size: -
CDR3: CASSSRTGMQYF
DNA: TGTGCCAGCAGCTCCCGGACAGGGATGCAGTACTTC

D: TRBD1
J: TRBJ1-1
V: TRBV29-1
size: -
CDR3: CSVDRGGMNTEAFF
DNA: TGCAGCGTGGACAGGGGCGGCATGAACACTGAAGCTTTCTTT

D: TRBD1
J: TRBJ1-1
V: TRBV5-4
size: -
CDR3: CASSWGQGFTEAFF
DNA: TGTGCCAGCAGCTGGGGACAGGGGTTCACTGAAGCTTTCTTT

D: -
J: TRBJ2-7
V: TRBV7-3
size: -
CDR3: CASSLTGQIQTYEQYF
DNA: TGTGCCAGCAGCTTAACAGGACAGATACAGACCTACGAGCAGTACTTC

D: -
J: TRBJ1-5
V: TRBV18
size: once
CDR3: CASSAAGLQPQHF
DNA: TGTGCCAGCTCAGCGGCAGGGTTGCAGCCCCAGCATTTT

D: -
J: TRBJ2-1
V: TRBV10-3
size: -
CDR3: CAISEKRDNEQFF
DNA: TGTGCCATCAGTGAGAAACGAGACAATGAGCAGTTCTTC

D: TRBD2
J: TRBJ2-3
V: TRBV9
size: -
CDR3: CASSLSSGRADTQYF
DNA: TGTGCCAGCAGCCTTAGTAGCGGGAGGGCTGATACGCAGTATTTT

D: -
J: TRBJ1-2
V: TRBV14
size: few
CDR3: CASSQERGLAGFYGYTF
DNA: TGTGCCAGCAGCCAAGAGAGAGGATTGGCAGGGTTCTATGGCTACACCTTC

D: TRBD1
J: TRBJ2-1
V: TRBV10-3
size: -
CDR3: CAIGGQGDEQFF
DNA: TGTGCCATCGGAGGACAGGGCGATGAGCAGTTCTTC

D: -
J: TRBJ2-2
V: TRBV5-1
size: -
CDR3: CASSQNTIRSGELFF
DNA: TGCGCCAGCAGCCAGAATACCATTCGTTCCGGGGAGCTGTTTTTT

D: -
J: TRBJ2-7
V: TRBV11-3
size: once
CDR3: CASISLGGYEQYF
DNA: TGTGCCAGCATCTCACTGGGGGGCTACGAGCAGTACTTC

D: -
J: TRBJ2-7
V: TRBV7-9
size: -
CDR3: CASSLALEHEQYF
DNA: TGTGCCAGCAGCTTAGCATTGGAGCACGAGCAGTACTTC

D: -
J: TRBJ2-2
V: TRBV9
size: -
CDR3: CASSGAPTSAGGELFF
DNA: TGTGCCAGCAGCGGGGCCCCAACGTCAGCGGGCGGGGAGCTGTTTTTT

D: -
J: TRBJ2-7
V: TRBV27
size: medium-sized
CDR3: CASSLLGDEQYF
DNA: TGTGCCAGCAGTTTGTTAGGGGACGAGCAGTACTTC

D: TRBD1
J: TRBJ1-2
V: TRBV5-4
size: -
CDR3: CASSRGGQGEAYGYTF
DNA: TGTGCCAGCAGCCGGGGGGGACAGGGGGAGGCCTATGGCTACACCTTC

D: TRBD2
J: TRBJ2-5
V: TRBV3-1/TRBV3-2
size: -
CDR3: CASSQDWAGGPETQYF
DNA: TGTGCCAGCAGCCAAGATTGGGCGGGAGGGCCGGAGACCCAGTACTTC

D: -
J: TRBJ1-3
V: TRBV6-5
size: few
CDR3: CASSYLQGGNTIYF
DNA: TGTGCCAGCAGTTACTTACAGGGTGGAAACACCATATATTTT

D: TRBD1
J: TRBJ1-2
V: TRBV2
size: -
CDR3: CASSGLEVAGGNYGYTF
DNA: TGTGCCAGCAGTGGCCTGGAGGTTGCAGGGGGAAACTATGGCTACACCTTC

D: -
J: TRBJ2-7
V: TRBV18
size: -
CDR3: CASSPSVGSYEQYF
DNA: TGTGCCAGCTCACCGTCGGTTGGGAGTTACGAGCAGTACTTC

D: -
J: TRBJ2-1
V: TRBV7-2
size: few
CDR3: CASSLGGAIRVGRNEQFF
DNA: TGTGCCAGCAGCTTGGGGGGGGCTATCCGGGTAGGAAGAAATGAGCAGTTCTTC

D: TRBD1
J: TRBJ1-1
V: TRBV4-1
size: once
CDR3: CASSQDHGGQAYTEAFF
DNA: TGCGCCAGCAGCCAAGATCACGGGGGACAGGCGTACACTGAAGCTTTCTTT

D: -
J: TRBJ2-7
V: TRBV20-1
size: -
CDR3: CSARDINEQYF
DNA: TGCAGTGCTAGAGATATAAACGAGCAGTACTTC

D: TRBD1
J: TRBJ2-7
V: TRBV10-3
size: -
CDR3: CAISRDSSYEQYF
DNA: TGTGCCATCAGTAGGGACAGCTCCTACGAGCAGTACTTC